This record covers a single TCR beta chain. No count is given, but going by its frequency this clone is medium-sized (0.01 to 0.1%). No cognate antigen has been identified for it. Library creation used the immunoSEQ multiplex PCR assay. TCRbeta CDR3 sequencing was carried out by Adaptive Biotechnologies. Concerning the study's data processing: Repertoire similarity used the Chao-modified Jaccard index and median clonotype overlap from 200 random subsamples at equal sample size. The similarity analyses were based on either productive nucleotide sequences or amino acid sequences translated in silico. To compare repertoires, the researchers applied hierarchical clustering with single linkage as well as t-SNE, based on Chao-modified Jaccard distances. Repertoire diversity was measured with the Renyi index after sample size normalisation across a range of alpha values. TCRdb carries this immuneACCESS record with in-frame sequences only. Its versions omit some clonotypes, under half of them owing to an unresolved V gene in the studies checked, with the rest unexplained. V and J calls and clone size follow that table, whereas D and trimming were derived from the DNA. This sample's clone table shows about 1,100 clones. The top ten hold 5.5% of the sample.

HLA-DR+ Treg cells were designated as iaTreg cells, which were found to be more frequent in NO ID than ID patients at Tend and were hypothesised to expand during inflammation. TCR repertoire donors were about 11 juvenile idiopathic arthritis patients with active disease who had not reached inactive disease, 3 polyarticular and 8 oligoarticular. The TCR-sequenced patients had a median age of about 12 years (range about 2.3-25) and median disease duration of around 7 years (range 0.2-19.1). The samples used for TCR repertoire analysis were collected at two centres in Italy. Peripheral blood mononuclear cells were separated on a Histopaque-1077 density gradient and then cryopreserved in around 90% FCS with about 10% DMSO. The entry originates in a study of synovial regulatory T cells in juvenile arthritis (dated by TCRdb to about 2015). Notes on the research overall: Of the sequenced patients, a few were therapy-naive, one was treated with methotrexate plus infliximab, several were treated with methotrexate, and one lacked treatment information. Using matched patient samples, the researchers compared TCRbeta CDR3 repertoires across three groups: blood iaTreg cells, other blood Treg cells and synovial fluid Treg cells. Although effector T cell subsets in the cohort were also sequenced for comparisons, the Treg dataset on its own covers only blood and synovial fluid Treg cells. TCR repertoire comparisons included Treg and Teff subsets from fewer than twelve JIA patients with active disease.

Here is what the overall study found, with its caveats: Synovial Treg cells shared more CDR3 sequences with iaTreg cells than with other blood Treg cells; Chao-Jaccard similarity confirmed closer relation. Blood iaTreg cells showed lower TCR diversity than other blood Treg cells, consistent with antigen-driven expansion. Across patients, iaTreg TCR repertoires were largely private, and these iaTreg repertoires partially overlapped with synovial Teff and blood CPL repertoires.

From a lookup of the germline V gene, CDR1 and CDR2 are SGHDT and YYEEEE. There are 12 amino acids in the CDR3, from cysteine to phenylalanine inclusive. No DNA is recorded. The sample was Treg cells from blood. Explained via the paper, the cell subset or site label denotes: HLA-DR+ inflammation-associated blood Treg cells. The sequence joins TRBV5-6 to TRBJ1-2. This receptor was obtained from a donor under 30 with juvenile idiopathic arthritis. The CDR3 loop reads CASSPGPRGYTF. With the rest looked up from the reference TRBV5-6 and TRBJ1-2 genes rather than sequenced, the full variable domain is DAGVTQSPTHLIKTRGQQVTLRCSPKSGHDTVSWYQQALGQGPQFIFQYYEEEERQRGNFPDRFSGHQFPNYSSELNVNALLLGDSALYLCASSPGPRGYTFGSGTRLTVV.